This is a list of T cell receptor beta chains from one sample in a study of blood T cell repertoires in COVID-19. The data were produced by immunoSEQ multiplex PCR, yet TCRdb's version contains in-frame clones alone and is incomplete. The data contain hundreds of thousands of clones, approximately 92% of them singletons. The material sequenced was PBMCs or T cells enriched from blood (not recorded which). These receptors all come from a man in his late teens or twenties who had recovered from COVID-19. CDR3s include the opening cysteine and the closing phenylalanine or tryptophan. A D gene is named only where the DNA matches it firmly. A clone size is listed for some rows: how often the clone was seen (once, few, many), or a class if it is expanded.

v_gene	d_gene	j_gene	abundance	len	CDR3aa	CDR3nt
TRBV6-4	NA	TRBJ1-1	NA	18	CASSPNHQSTGGNTEAFF	TGTGCCAGCAGCCCGAACCATCAATCGACAGGAGGAAACACTGAAGCTTTCTTT
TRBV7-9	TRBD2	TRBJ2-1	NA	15	CASSRLAGQYNEQFF	TGTGCCAGCAGCAGACTAGCGGGACAGTACAATGAGCAGTTCTTC
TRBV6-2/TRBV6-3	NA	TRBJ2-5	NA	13	CASSYTTQETQYF	TGTGCCAGCAGTTATACGACACAAGAGACCCAGTACTTC
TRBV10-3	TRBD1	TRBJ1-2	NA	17	CAIRLGQGANLNYGYTF	TGTGCCATCAGGCTAGGACAGGGGGCTAACCTTAACTATGGCTACACCTTC
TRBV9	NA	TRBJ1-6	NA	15	CASSVSSSYNSPLHF	TGTGCCAGCAGCGTATCGAGCTCCTATAATTCACCCCTCCACTTT
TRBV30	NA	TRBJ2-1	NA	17	CAWSGGGERSSYNEQFF	TGTGCCTGGAGTGGTGGCGGAGAAAGGAGCTCCTACAATGAGCAGTTCTTC
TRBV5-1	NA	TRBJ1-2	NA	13	CASSRDTVYGYTF	TGCGCCAGCAGCCGGGACACCGTCTATGGCTACACCTTC
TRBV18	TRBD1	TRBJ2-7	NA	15	CASSPFRDRVEEQYF	TGTGCCAGCTCACCATTTCGGGACAGGGTGGAGGAGCAGTACTTC
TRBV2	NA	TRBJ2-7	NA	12	CASSRDNYEQYF	TGTGCCAGCAGCCGGGACAACTACGAGCAGTACTTC
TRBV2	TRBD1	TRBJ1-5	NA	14	CASSPGQGHQPQHF	TGTGCCAGCAGTCCGGGACAGGGACATCAGCCCCAGCATTTT
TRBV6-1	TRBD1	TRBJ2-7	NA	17	CASSGPGTGRSSYEQYF	TGTGCCAGCAGTGGTCCCGGGACAGGGCGTTCCTCCTACGAGCAGTACTTC
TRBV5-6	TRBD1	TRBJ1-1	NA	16	CASSSPTGAILTEAFF	TGTGCCAGCAGTTCACCGACAGGGGCCATCCTCACTGAAGCTTTCTTT
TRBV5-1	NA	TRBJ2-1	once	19	CASSLVVLGGTGLSNEQFF	TGCGCCAGCAGCTTGGTTGTCCTGGGTGGGACTGGACTATCGAATGAGCAGTTCTTC
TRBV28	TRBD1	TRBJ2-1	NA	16	CASSSPGQGWPNEQFF	TGTGCCAGCAGTAGTCCCGGACAGGGATGGCCCAATGAGCAGTTCTTC
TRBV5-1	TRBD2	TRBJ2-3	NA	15	CASSPGTSGSDTQYF	TGCGCCAGCAGCCCTGGGACTAGCGGATCAGATACGCAGTATTTT
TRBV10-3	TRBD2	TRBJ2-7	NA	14	CAISGTGGFDEQYF	TGTGCCATCAGTGGAACGGGAGGATTCGACGAGCAGTACTTC
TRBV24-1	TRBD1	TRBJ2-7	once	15	CATSDPGTGIGEQYF	TGTGCCACCAGTGATCCCGGGACAGGGATAGGTGAGCAGTACTTC
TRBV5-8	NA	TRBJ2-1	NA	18	CASSPLGLQGRSYNEQFF	TGTGCCAGCAGCCCCCTGGGGTTGCAGGGGCGCTCCTACAATGAGCAGTTCTTC
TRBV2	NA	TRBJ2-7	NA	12	CASGRISYEQYF	TGTGCCAGCGGGAGGATCTCCTACGAGCAGTACTTC
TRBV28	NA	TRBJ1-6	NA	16	CASSLAGGGPNSPLHF	TGTGCCAGCAGTTTAGCAGGCGGGGGTCCTAATTCACCCCTCCACTTT